Included here is one T cell receptor beta chain sequence, with context. The antigen remains undetermined. The data were taken from a study of T cells in Graves' hyperthyroidism and ophthalmopathy. It was RNA transcripts that yielded the amplified TCR beta CDR3 regions. HTBI primers drove first-round RT-PCR of the TCR CDR3. TCRdb reanalysed the multiplex PCR reads using MiXCR and keeps one entry per CDR3 protein. The sample holds about 210,000 distinct CDR3 sequences, about 18% seen once. Findings and caveats of the study: In simple terms, a model built on 13 V-J features told ophthalmopathy apart from stable hyperthyroidism.

Trimming took 4 bases from V and 4 from J; bases not matched to a gene: 4. The CDR3 is 14 residues long. CDR1 SGHRS and CDR2 YFSETQ come from the germline V gene. Sequenced material: blood. The genes are TRBV5-1 and TRBJ2-3, with 9 bases identical to TRBD1. The clonotype originates from a man between 40 and 49 years old with Graves' hyperthyroidism. The chain's CDR3 is CASSIGTGSDTQYF. The CDR3 DNA follows: TGCGCCAGCAGCATAGGGACAGGGTCAGATACGCAGTATTTT.